This TCR beta chain came from a study of blood T cell repertoires in COVID-19. The wider study: The United States, Italy and Spain were the sources of the acute and convalescent COVID-19 samples. The analysed material was cDNA or gDNA that came from T cells, B-cell-depleted T cells, or PBMCs.

Assay used: immunoSEQ multiplex PCR; TCRdb lists only in-frame clones, some missing. The table has about 150,000 clones, around nine tenths seen once. CDR1 and CDR2 from the germline V gene are LNHDA and SQIVND (reference sequence). This CDR3 contains 14 residues. Trimming took off 6 bases at V and 1 base at J, with 12 bases between the two ends. Material: peripheral blood. This clonotype was obtained from a woman aged 65 to 85 with acute or convalescent COVID-19. V gene TRBV19 combines with J gene TRBJ1-1, with a weak D call TRBD1 (5 bases). The CDR3 nucleotides are TGTGCCAGTAGCAGACAGATCCCGAACACTGAAGCTTTCTTT. This sequence encodes CASSRQIPNTEAFF. Supplemented by reference TRBV19 and TRBJ1-1, the full variable domain reads DGGITQSPKYLFRKEGQNVTLSCEQNLNHDAMYWYRQDPGQGLRLIYYSQIVNDFQKGDIAEGYSVSREKKESFPLTVTSAQKNPTAFYLCASSRQIPNTEAFFGQGTRLTVV.